This T cell receptor (beta chain) was captured by sequencing in a study of T cell repertoires in cytomegalovirus infection. The CDR3 length is 13 residues. V lost 6 bases and J lost 5; bases outside the gene matches: 7. The V gene's germline CDR1 is SQVTM and CDR2 ANQGSEA. TCRdb used MiXCR to reprocess the reads, holding one entry per CDR3 protein. This table has around 230,000 distinct CDR3 sequences, roughly 6.5% appearing once. There are many counts of this clonotype. The chain uses TRBV29-1 and TRBJ2-1; 7 nucleotides agree with TRBD1. This sequence was found in a human donor in good health (CMV status not recorded). Some clones in this sample may be carry-over from other donors' samples. Specimen: PBMCs. CDR3 nucleotides: TGCAGCGTCTCGGGACAGCTGAACAATGAGCAGTTCTTC. It encodes CSVSGQLNNEQFF.